This record looks at one T cell receptor beta chain sequence and its context. Those enrolled in Seattle joined during active infection and were followed longitudinally afterward. The CDR3 covers 16 residues. V shed 3 bases, J shed 4 bases, and the junction held 4 bases outside the gene matches. Germline V gene lookup returns CDR1 KGHSH and CDR2 LQKENI. The data belong to a study of blood T cell repertoires in COVID-19. Study at large: Researchers got acute and convalescent COVID-19 samples from the United States, Italy and Spain. Sample material is recorded as cDNA or gDNA derived from T cells, B-cell-depleted T cells, or PBMCs.

In the authors' methods: The assay estimated nucleated cells by amplifying reference gene primers. Clones were sequenced by immunoSEQ multiplex PCR, and TCRdb holds only the in-frame ones, with some missing. The V and J calls and the clone size are those of that table, but D and trimming were determined from the DNA. Of 150,000 to 200,000 clones listed, under 85% are singletons. The chain couples TRBV18 to TRBJ1-6; 9 bases fit TRBD1. The specimen was peripheral blood. This clonotype originated in a woman aged 70-85 years with COVID-19, enrolled during active disease. The chain's CDR3 is CASSPRGTGYNSPLHF. DNA for the CDR3: TGTGCCAGCTCACCGCGCGGGACAGGGTATAATTCACCCCTCCACTTT.